The 32 T cell receptor beta chains below were found in one sample sequenced in a study of CD8 T cells in Susac syndrome. The RNA, 0.5 to 1 ug, was put through reverse transcription using random hexamers. In TCRdb, the immunoSEQ multiplex PCR reads were re-called with MiXCR into one record per CDR3 protein. Among roughly 190,000 distinct CDR3 sequences listed, less than 95% were seen once. Specimen: CD4+ T cells from PBMCs. Receptors were obtained from a human donor in good health.

The genes are TRBV27 and TRBJ2-2, with D possibly TRBD1 on 6 matching bases. CDR1 is MNHEY and CDR2 is SMNVEV in the germline V gene (reference sequence). The CDR3 extends over 14 amino acids. V was clipped by 10 bases and J by 4 bases, with 16 bases between them. CDR3 coding DNA: TGTGCCACCGTGGACAGCGTTGCCACCGGGGAGCTGTTTTTT. It is translated as CATVDSVATGELFF.

This clonotype was seen only once. The chain recombines TRBV14 with TRBJ2-7; D not certain. In germline, CDR1 is SGHDN, CDR2 FVKESK. This CDR3 contains 15 residues. Trimming took 1 base from V and 3 from J, leaving 13 bases between them. The CDR3 sequence: CASSQGTPSGYEQYF. DNA for the CDR3: TGTGCCAGCAGCCAAGGTACACCCAGTGGCTACGAGCAGTACTTC. Full variable domain (missing parts from reference TRBV14 and TRBJ2-7): EAGVTQFPSHSVIEKGQTVTLRCDPISGHDNLYWYRRVMGKEIKFLLHFVKESKQDESGMPNNRFLAERTGGTYSTLKVQPAELEDSGVYFCASSQGTPSGYEQYFGPGTRLTVT.

V is TRBV20-1 and J is TRBJ2-3, with D possibly TRBD2 on 5 matching bases. Germline V gene lookup returns CDR1 DFQATT and CDR2 SNEGSKA (reference sequence). The CDR3 runs 15 residues. V was cut by 6 bases and J by 1 base, with 17 bases left in between. This CDR3 is CSAIPARAGTDTQYF. The CDR3 region has the DNA TGCAGTGCAATCCCCGCTCGAGCGGGCACAGATACGCAGTATTTT.

The chain carries TRBV2 and TRBJ1-5; TRBD1 aligns across 7 bases. After removal of 4 bases from V and 7 bases from J, the junction contained 4 bases not matched to a gene. The CDR3 has 13 residues. Per the germline V gene, CDR1 is SNHLY and CDR2 is FYNNEI. CDR3 sequence (DNA): TGTGCCAGCAGTGTAGGGGGCGAGCAGCCCCAGCATTTT. Its protein is CASSVGGEQPQHF.

The chain uses TRBV2 and TRBJ2-3; no definite D call. CDR1 and CDR2 from the germline V gene are SNHLY and FYNNEI. The CDR3 is 11 residues long. The V gene lost 8 bases and the J gene lost 0 bases, with 3 bases spanning the gap. Here the CDR3 reads CASLSTDTQYF. The CDR3 coding sequence is TGTGCCAGCCTGAGCACAGATACGCAGTATTTT. The complete variable domain, with remaining parts taken from reference TRBV2 and TRBJ2-3, reads EPEVTQTPSHQVTQMGQEVILRCVPISNHLYFYWYRQILGQKVEFLVSFYNNEISEKSEIFDDQFSVERPDGSNFTLKIRSTKLEDSAMYFCASLSTDTQYFGPGTRLTVL.

This clonotype was picked up a small number of times. The chain couples TRBV4-3 to TRBJ2-7; unclear D gene. Germline assignment: CDR1 LGHNA and CDR2 YSLEER. Trimming shortened V by 0 bases and J by 9 bases, and 12 bases separated the two germline ends. This CDR3 contains 13 residues. The CDR3 sequence is CASSQEFVFGQYF. The CDR3 coding sequence is TGCGCCAGCAGCCAAGAATTCGTGTTTGGGCAGTACTTC.

The genes are TRBV7-2 and TRBJ2-7, with D hard to call. V was pared by 1 base and J by 1 base, with 8 bases between. CDR1 and CDR2 from the germline V gene are SGHTA and FQGNSA. CDR3 length: 14 residues. CDR3 DNA: TGTGCCAGCAGCTTAGTACGGAAATCCTACGAGCAGTACTTC. It codes for CASSLVRKSYEQYF. Using reference TRBV7-2 and TRBJ2-7 for the parts outside the CDR3, the full variable domain is GAGVSQSPSNKVTEKGKDVELRCDPISGHTALYWYRQSLGQGLEFLIYFQGNSAPDKSGLPSDRFSAERTGGSVSTLTIQRTQQEDSAVYLCASSLVRKSYEQYFGPGTRLTVT.

The chain combines TRBV20-1 with TRBJ2-3, with D perhaps TRBD2 (5 bases). Germline assignment: CDR1 DFQATT and CDR2 SNEGSKA (reference sequence). The CDR3 is made up of 12 amino acids. Trimming cost V 6 bases and J 5 bases, with 12 bases left between them. The CDR3 sequence: CSASGMGDTQYF. CDR3 nucleotides: TGCAGTGCGTCGGGGATGGGAGATACGCAGTATTTT.

This clonotype was detected only a few times. This chain uses TRBV20-1 with TRBJ2-7, with 12 nucleotides matching TRBD2. The CDR3 loop spans 16 amino acids. The V gene's germline CDR1 is DFQATT and CDR2 SNEGSKA (reference sequence). DNA of the CDR3: TGCAGCGTCACCACTAGCGGGAGGCGAAGCTCCTACGAGCAGTACTTC. Its translation is CSVTTSGRRSSYEQYF.

This chain joins TRBV7-2 and TRBJ2-1; D remains ambiguous. The CDR3 sequence is 15 residues long. Trimming removed 1 base from V and 4 bases from J, with 11 bases in between. Germline V gene lookup returns CDR1 SGHTA and CDR2 FQGNSA. CDR3 nucleotide sequence: TGTGCCAGCAGCTTAGAATTCAGGAGATACAATGAGCAGTTCTTC. It is translated as CASSLEFRRYNEQFF.

The V and J genes are TRBV28 and TRBJ2-7; 16 bases line up with TRBD2. V shed 6 bases, J shed 9 bases, and the junction held 8 bases outside the gene matches. CDR1 is MDHEN and CDR2 is SYDVKM in the germline V gene. The CDR3 loop spans 15 amino acids. CDR3 protein: CASSFPGLAGGLQYF. CDR3 nucleotide sequence: TGTGCCAGCAGCTTCCCGGGACTAGCGGGAGGGCTGCAGTACTTC.

This clonotype was detected only a few times. The J gene is TRBJ2-1, the V gene TRBV9; TRBD2 aligns across 11 bases. V lost 1 base and J lost 9; bases outside the gene matches: 3. The CDR3 sequence is 14 residues long. CDR1 SGDLS and CDR2 YYNGEE come from the germline V gene. CDR3 bases: TGTGCCAGCAGCGTAACTAGCGGGAGTAGTGAGCAGTTCTTC. Its protein is CASSVTSGSSEQFF.

This chain uses TRBV6-2 or TRBV6-3 with TRBJ1-5; TRBD1 aligns across 10 bases. This CDR3 spans 15 amino acids. The V and J ends lost 5 bases and 5 bases, in that order; junction bases with no gene match: 6. Germline CDR1 MNHEY, CDR2 SVGEGT. The CDR3 here is CASSGPGTGDQPQHF. The CDR3 nucleotides are TGTGCCAGCAGTGGGCCGGGGACAGGGGATCAGCCCCAGCATTTT.

The gene calls are TRBV30 and TRBJ2-5; D ambiguous. V lost 3 bases and J 4 bases, leaving 9 bases between the germline ends. CDR1 and CDR2 from the germline V gene are GTSNPN and SVGIG (reference sequence). The CDR3 has 12 amino acids. This chain's CDR3 is CAWRQGPETQYF. The CDR3 DNA sequence: TGTGCCTGGAGACAAGGGCCAGAGACCCAGTACTTC.

The J gene is TRBJ2-4, the V gene TRBV6-2 or TRBV6-3; D not certain. The V end was cut by 4 bases, the J end by 3 bases, with 16 bases between. The CDR3 runs 16 residues. Germline assignment: CDR1 MNHEY and CDR2 SVGEGT. CDR3: CASSLYDIGDKNIQYF. DNA of the CDR3: TGTGCCAGCAGTTTGTATGACATCGGCGACAAAAACATTCAGTACTTC.

The chain couples TRBV9 to TRBJ1-2; possible D gene TRBD1, 5 bases. Trimming stripped 4 bases from V and 8 bases from J, with 18 bases between. The length of the CDR3 is 14 residues. In germline, CDR1 is SGDLS, CDR2 YYNGEE. The CDR3 coding sequence is TGTGCCAGCAGCAAACTGACAGCCGCTGGGGGCTACACCTTC. This codes for CASSKLTAAGGYTF.

This chain links TRBV6-5 with TRBJ1-1; unclear D gene. Germline values: CDR1 MNHEY, CDR2 SVGAGI. This CDR3 has 11 residues. Trimming removed 10 bases at V and 0 bases at J, with 6 bases between. The CDR3 nucleotides read TGTGCCACCGGGATGAACACTGAAGCTTTCTTT. Translated: CATGMNTEAFF.

There are a few counts of this clonotype. The chain is built from TRBV3-1 and TRBJ1-5; D is uncertain. CDR1 and CDR2 (germline): LGHDT, YNNKEL (reference sequence). The CDR3 is 14 residues long. The V and J ends lost 3 bases and 2 bases respectively, with 8 bases between them. CDR3 DNA: TGTGCCAGCAGCCAGAGGGAGGGCAATCAGCCCCAGCATTTT. This translates into CASSQREGNQPQHF.

This sequence joins TRBV6-5 and TRBJ1-1; the D is unclear. The ends were cut back, 6 bases at V and 11 bases at J, with 13 bases in the middle. In germline, CDR1 is MNHEY, CDR2 SVGAGI. The CDR3 is made up of 11 amino acids. The CDR3 protein is CASSTPGYAFF. Written as DNA, the CDR3 is TGTGCCAGCAGCACCCCGGGATACGCTTTCTTT.

This chain uses TRBV30 with TRBJ2-1, with D maybe TRBD1 (6 bases). CDR3 length: 12 residues. The germline V gene has CDR1 GTSNPN and CDR2 SVGIG (reference sequence). Trimming left V 8 bases short and J 10 bases short, with 18 bases between. In nucleotides, the CDR3 is TGTGCCCGACACGACAGGTCGTACGAGCAGTTCTTC. Protein: CARHDRSYEQFF.

In this sample, this clonotype turned up once. The chain recombines TRBV29-1 with TRBJ2-2; D uncertain. CDR3 length: 12 amino acids. Trimming removed 3 bases from V and 1 base from J, with 3 bases in between. Per the germline V gene, CDR1 is SQVTM and CDR2 is ANQGSEA. Written as DNA, the CDR3 is TGCAGCGTTGACAGGAACACCGGGGAGCTGTTTTTT. Residues: CSVDRNTGELFF.

V gene TRBV24-1 combines with J gene TRBJ2-2; D is possibly TRBD1 or TRBD2 (5 bases each). The CDR3 sequence is 13 residues long. Germline CDR1 is KGHDR and CDR2 is SFDVKD. V was shortened by 5 bases and J by 3 bases, with 6 bases between the two germline ends. CDR3 sequence: CATSGGHTGELFF. The CDR3 nucleotides read TGTGCCACCAGTGGGGGACACACCGGGGAGCTGTTTTTT.

This clonotype was observed a few times. The V gene is TRBV27, the J gene TRBJ2-6; D is undetermined. Germline assignment: CDR1 MNHEY and CDR2 SMNVEV (reference sequence). The V end lost 1 base, the J end lost 0 bases, and 4 bases lay between the germline ends. The CDR3 length is 15 residues. The DNA of the CDR3 is TGTGCCAGCAGTTTATGGGGCTCTGGGGCCAACGTCCTGACTTTC. Its protein product is CASSLWGSGANVLTF. The whole variable domain, remainder taken from reference TRBV27 and TRBJ2-6, is EAQVTQNPRYLITVTGKKLTVTCSQNMNHEYMSWYRQDPGLGLRQIYYSMNVEVTDKGDVPEGYKVSRKEKRNFPLILESPSPNQTSLYFCASSLWGSGANVLTFGAGSRLTVL.

V gene TRBV2 combines with J gene TRBJ2-7, with 7 bases lining up with TRBD2. Germline V gene lookup returns CDR1 SNHLY and CDR2 FYNNEI. There are 14 residues in the CDR3. V shed 4 bases, J shed 6 bases, and the junction held 9 bases outside the gene matches. The CDR3 sequence: CASSATGGGAEQYF. CDR3 DNA: TGTGCCAGCAGTGCAACGGGAGGAGGCGCCGAGCAGTACTTC.

V is TRBV15 and J is TRBJ2-3; D is undetermined. Germline V gene sequence: CDR1 LNHNV, CDR2 YYDKDF (reference sequence). The ends were cut back, 1 base at V and 1 base at J, with 6 bases in the middle. The length of the CDR3 is 14 residues. CDR3 in amino acids: CATSRARGTDTQYF. As DNA, the CDR3 is TGTGCCACCAGCAGAGCTCGGGGCACAGATACGCAGTATTTT.

The chain employs TRBV7-2 and TRBJ2-7; D could derive from TRBD1 or TRBD2 (5 bases each). Germline CDR1 SGHTA, CDR2 FQGNSA. Trimming shortened V by 1 base and J by 3 bases, and 13 bases separated the two germline ends. There are 15 residues in the CDR3. This CDR3 is CASSLGPGTVYEQYF. DNA for the CDR3: TGTGCCAGCAGCTTAGGGCCCGGGACCGTCTACGAGCAGTACTTC.

The chain uses TRBV4-2 and TRBJ2-7, with D possibly matching TRBD2 (6 bases). V lost 5 bases and J 0 bases, leaving 17 bases between the germline ends. Per the germline V gene, CDR1 is LGHNA and CDR2 is YNFKEQ. The CDR3 is made up of 16 amino acids. DNA for the CDR3: TGTGCCAGCAGCTTCTCCTCAACTAGCCACTCCTACGAGCAGTACTTC. Translating it yields CASSFSSTSHSYEQYF.

This chain uses TRBV20-1 with TRBJ2-7, with 10 bases identical to TRBD1. Trimming at V came to 5 bases and at J to 6 bases, leaving 10 bases not matched to a gene. This CDR3 has 14 amino acids. Looked up from germline, CDR1 is DFQATT and CDR2 is SNEGSKA (reference sequence). The CDR3 DNA sequence: TGCAGTGCTTCTTGGACAGGGGGACGCGGCGAGCAGTACTTC. It encodes CSASWTGGRGEQYF.

The gene calls are TRBV23-1 and TRBJ1-5, with D uncertain. TRBV23-1 is assigned to the ORF class and has an uncertain function. This CDR3 is 16 amino acids long. V was pared by 4 bases and J by 0 bases, with 13 bases between. The CDR3 loop reads CASSPLRPTSNQPQHF. The CDR3 DNA sequence: TGCGCCAGCAGTCCCCTACGGCCCACTAGCAATCAGCCCCAGCATTTT.

The chain joins TRBV28 to TRBJ2-7; the D gene is possibly TRBD1 (5 bases). CDR1 MDHEN and CDR2 SYDVKM come from the germline V gene. The CDR3 is 13 residues long. Between the trimmed V and J ends, which lost 6 bases and 3 bases, there was a span of 12 bases. The CDR3 DNA reads TGTGCCAGCAGCATCTCAGGGAACTACGAGCAGTACTTC. Translating gives CASSISGNYEQYF. Complete variable domain (other parts from reference TRBV28 and TRBJ2-7): DVKVTQSSRYLVKRTGEKVFLECVQDMDHENMFWYRQDPGLGLRLIYFSYDVKMKEKGDIPEGYSVSREKKERFSLILESASTNQTSMYLCASSISGNYEQYFGPGTRLTVT.

This rearrangement joins TRBV11-3 to TRBJ2-1, with D unclear. The germline V gene encodes CDR1 SGHNT and CDR2 YENEEA. The germline V and J ends were trimmed by 5 bases and 3 bases, with 11 bases remaining between them. This CDR3 is built from 14 residues. CDR3 loop: CASSPGRIYNEQFF. The CDR3 DNA is TGTGCCAGCAGCCCCGGAAGGATCTACAATGAGCAGTTCTTC.

This chain links TRBV15 with TRBJ1-1; D ambiguous. Germline V gives CDR1 LNHNV, CDR2 YYDKDF (reference sequence). V lost 4 bases and J lost 1, with 10 bases in between. This CDR3 spans 14 amino acids. The CDR3 reads CATSKGPPNTEAFF. The CDR3 DNA is TGTGCCACCAGCAAGGGCCCCCCGAACACTGAAGCTTTCTTT.